This T cell receptor (beta chain) appears in the sequencing data of a study of blood T cell repertoires in COVID-19. Clones were sequenced by immunoSEQ multiplex PCR, and TCRdb holds only the in-frame ones, with some missing. The data contain around 15,000 clones, less than 90% of them singletons. The CDR3 extends over 18 amino acids. The germline CDR1 and CDR2 sequences are MGHRA and YSYEKL. Trimming stripped 0 bases from V and 0 bases from J, with 14 bases between. J is TRBJ1-4 and V is TRBV4-1, with D perhaps TRBD1 (6 bases). The sample consisted of peripheral blood. The TCR sequence derives from a woman in her seventies in a cohort sampled during active or convalescent COVID-19. The CDR3 loop is CASSQEEDSISTNEKLFF. CDR3 bases: TGCGCCAGCAGCCAAGAAGAGGACAGTATTTCAACTAATGAAAAACTGTTTTTT.